The clone carrying this T cell receptor beta chain was picked up a small number of times. The antigen is not known. Other nucleotide sequences from this sample produce the same CDR3. J gave up 4 bases and V 1 base, and 3 bases lay outside the gene matches. The V gene's germline CDR1 is LGHNA and CDR2 YSLEER. The length of the CDR3 is 15 residues. The record originates from a study of Ad26.COV2.S vaccination and SARS-CoV-2 variants. Overall study: Into the muscle, Ad26.COV2.S was dosed once or twice, 56 days apart. Study-level points and caveats: It was reported that spike-specific CD8+ and CD4+ T cell responses were substantially broad after vaccination. Vaccine and placebo groups showed comparable non-spike TCR breadth. It was vaccine recipients, not placebo recipients, who had the higher spike-specific TCR breadth.

Specified treatment: around 19 received Ad26.COV2.S at low or high dose, single or two shots; roughly 5 received placebo; per-sample allocation not given. Vaccine and placebo recipients were sampled on day 63 after the first injection. The repertoire was sequenced with immunoSEQ multiplex PCR; TCRdb's copy has only in-frame clones and lacks some. The table lists about 350,000 clones, about 88% of them singletons. The source is a person between 18 and 65 years old who received the Ad26.COV2.S COVID-19 vaccine or a placebo. Sequenced here: peripheral blood, sampled in a trial of Ad26.COV2.S vaccine versus placebo. The rearrangement joins TRBV4-3 to TRBJ2-7; 11 nucleotides agree with TRBD2. DNA for the CDR3: TGCGCCAGCAGCCAAGGACTAGCGGGGCCATACGAGCAGTACTTC. As protein: CASSQGLAGPYEQYF.